This TCR beta chain was identified in a study of cytotoxic CD8 clonotypes in ibrutinib-treated CLL. Study-wide points: Public clonotypes were seen rarely and were contracted or stable on treatment.

Clones were sequenced by immunoSEQ multiplex PCR, and TCRdb holds only the in-frame ones, with some missing. This sample has around 150,000 clones, with about 88% found just once. Cryopreserved PBMCs supplied roughly 1.8 micrograms of genomic DNA for TCR beta libraries. Germline V gene lookup returns CDR1 SGHVS and CDR2 FQNEAQ. The CDR3 contains 16 residues. V was pared by 2 bases and J by 1 base, with 4 bases of the junction left unmatched. Comments on this clone: Its matching antigen is unknown.

The sequence was collected from a human donor with chronic lymphocytic leukemia. V is TRBV7-8 and J is TRBJ2-2, with 7 bases that match TRBD2. This specimen consisted of PBMCs, obtained at disease progression, from a patient treated with ibrutinib. CDR3 in DNA: TGTGCCAGCAGCTTAACGGGGGGAGGGAACACCGGGGAGCTGTTTTTT. Amino acid sequence: CASSLTGGGNTGELFF.